The clone carrying this TCR beta chain was seen ten or more times. What it recognizes is unknown. CDR3 length: 13 amino acids. Per germline, CDR1 ENHRY and CDR2 SYGVKD. Trimming left V 2 bases short and J 0 bases short, with 5 bases between. These data come from a study of Graves' ophthalmopathy and Graves' hyperthyroidism. Overall study findings and caveats: A 13-signature model separated ophthalmopathy from stable hyperthyroidism, reaching approximately 88% sensitivity and almost 82% specificity cross-validated. Blood was where most expanded thyroid clonotypes above 0.001 frequency also turned up.

Beta-chain TCR CDR3 regions were amplified from RNA transcripts. RT-PCR with HTBI primers came first, then second-round multiplex PCR. TCRdb reprocessed the multiplex PCR reads with MiXCR, giving one entry per CDR3 protein. The sample lists a few hundred thousand distinct CDR3 sequences, roughly 15% occurring once. The source of the PBMCs was approximately 10 ml of fresh peripheral blood. The sequenced sample consisted of peripheral blood. The chain recombines TRBV10-3 with TRBJ2-7; D unclear. The receptor's source is an adult man with Graves' ophthalmopathy. The CDR3 sequence: CAISEINSYEQYF. The CDR3 DNA sequence: TGTGCCATCAGTGAGATCAACTCCTACGAGCAGTACTTC.